A selection of T cell receptor beta chains follows, all from one sample in a study of blood T cell repertoires in COVID-19. Here immunoSEQ multiplex PCR was the method, and the copy in TCRdb shows in-frame clones only, minus some. The data hold 40,000 to 60,000 clones, with 85% to 90% observed a single time. The sample consisted of peripheral blood. The receptors originated from a man aged 35 to 55 with active COVID-19. The conserved cysteine and the conserved F or W are not part of the CDR3 here. Clone size is stated in some rows and not others, as once, few, many or a class when expanded.

j_call	v_call	clone_size	cdr3_aa
TRBJ1-3	TRBV3-1/TRBV3-2	.	ASSQVRSDTGNTIY
TRBJ2-1	TRBV6-1	.	ASSEWTTHVYNEQF
TRBJ1-2	TRBV28	.	ASSFAGADSYGYT
TRBJ2-3	TRBV7-2	.	ASSADRFTDTQY
TRBJ1-2	TRBV28	.	ASSLNPGAYYGYT
TRBJ2-5	TRBV29-1	.	SVHREEGRETQY
TRBJ1-6	TRBV19	.	ASSPSTGPNFSPLH
TRBJ2-5	TRBV29-1	.	SATVAVQETQY
TRBJ2-3	TRBV6-1	.	ASSETGPTDTQY
TRBJ1-2	TRBV19	.	ASSPRTVFYGYT
TRBJ2-1	TRBV7-9	.	ASSYRESEQF
TRBJ1-1	TRBV19	.	ASSISPDRANTEAF
TRBJ1-2	TRBV7-2	once	ASSPGQGLSIDGYT
TRBJ2-2	TRBV9	.	ASSVGTSGNTGELF
TRBJ2-3	TRBV11-2	.	ASSSGSGSTDTQY
TRBJ2-3	TRBV7-3	few	ASSLGANTDTQY
TRBJ2-1	TRBV7-2	once	ASSRDPWDSSYNEQF
TRBJ1-1	TRBV5-5	.	ASSLQKLNTEAF
TRBJ1-1	TRBV18	.	ASSPSGQVNTEAF
TRBJ2-7	TRBV7-5	.	VRSLLGRQGPYEQY
TRBJ2-1	TRBV3-1/TRBV3-2	.	ASSPGPLTGATPPNEQF
TRBJ2-2	TRBV6-5	.	ASRNRGIGTGELF
TRBJ2-7	TRBV28	.	ASSLPTGAYEQY